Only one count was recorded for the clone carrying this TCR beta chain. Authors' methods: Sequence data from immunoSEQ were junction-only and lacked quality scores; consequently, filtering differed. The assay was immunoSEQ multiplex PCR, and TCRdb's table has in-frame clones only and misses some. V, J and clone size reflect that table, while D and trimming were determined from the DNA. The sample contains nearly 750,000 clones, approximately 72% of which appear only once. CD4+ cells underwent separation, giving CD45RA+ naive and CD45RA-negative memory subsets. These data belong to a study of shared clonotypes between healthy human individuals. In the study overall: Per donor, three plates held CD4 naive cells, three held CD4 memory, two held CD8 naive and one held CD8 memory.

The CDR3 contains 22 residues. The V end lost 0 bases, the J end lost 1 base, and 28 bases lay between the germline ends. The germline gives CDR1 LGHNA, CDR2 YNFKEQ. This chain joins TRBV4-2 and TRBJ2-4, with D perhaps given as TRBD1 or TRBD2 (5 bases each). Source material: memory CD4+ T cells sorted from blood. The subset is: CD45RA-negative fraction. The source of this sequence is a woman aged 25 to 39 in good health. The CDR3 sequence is CASSQDKGPGTRKNWAKNIQYF. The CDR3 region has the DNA TGTGCCAGCAGCCAAGATAAGGGGCCAGGGACCAGAAAGAATTGGGCCAAAAACATTCAGTACTTC.